This T cell receptor beta chain was found in a study of T cell clonotyping in hematopoietic cell transplantation. Recipients were bled about 28 days pretransplant and at posttransplant days 30, 100, 180. Repertoires were generated with immunoSEQ multiplex PCR, while TCRdb's copy carries only in-frame clones and drops some. The table shows under 5,000 clones, with 15% to 20% occurring only once. The sequence derives from a young adult male patient who had an allogeneic stem cell transplant, so the T cells may come from the graft donor. Some clones in this sample may be carry-over from other donors' samples. The sample consisted of PBMCs, taken 180 days after allogeneic stem cell transplant.

Here the CDR3 reads CSVERDRAYTF. The CDR3 DNA reads TGCAGCGTTGAAAGAGACAGAGCCTACACCTTC. This chain links TRBV29-1 with TRBJ1-2, with D perhaps TRBD1 (5 bases). This CDR3 has 11 residues. The germline gives CDR1 SQVTM, CDR2 ANQGSEA. V lost 2 bases and J lost 10, with 11 bases in between.